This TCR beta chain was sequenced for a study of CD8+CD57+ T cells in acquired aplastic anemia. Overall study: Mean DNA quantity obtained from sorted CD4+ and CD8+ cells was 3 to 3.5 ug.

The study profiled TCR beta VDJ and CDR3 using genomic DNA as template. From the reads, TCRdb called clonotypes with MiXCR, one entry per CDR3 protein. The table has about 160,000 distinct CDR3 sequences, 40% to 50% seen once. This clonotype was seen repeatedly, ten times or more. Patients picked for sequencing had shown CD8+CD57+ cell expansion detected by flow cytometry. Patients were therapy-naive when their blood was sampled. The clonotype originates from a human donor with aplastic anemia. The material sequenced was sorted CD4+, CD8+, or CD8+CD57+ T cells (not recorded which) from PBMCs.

The CDR3 nucleotides read TGTGCCAGCAGGAACACCGGGGAGCTGTTTTTT. Its protein product is CASRNTGELFF. V and J are TRBV6-5 and TRBJ2-2; unclear D gene. Germline V gene sequence: CDR1 MNHEY, CDR2 SVGAGI. This CDR3 contains 11 residues. Deletions cut 6 bases from V and 1 base from J, with 0 bases between.